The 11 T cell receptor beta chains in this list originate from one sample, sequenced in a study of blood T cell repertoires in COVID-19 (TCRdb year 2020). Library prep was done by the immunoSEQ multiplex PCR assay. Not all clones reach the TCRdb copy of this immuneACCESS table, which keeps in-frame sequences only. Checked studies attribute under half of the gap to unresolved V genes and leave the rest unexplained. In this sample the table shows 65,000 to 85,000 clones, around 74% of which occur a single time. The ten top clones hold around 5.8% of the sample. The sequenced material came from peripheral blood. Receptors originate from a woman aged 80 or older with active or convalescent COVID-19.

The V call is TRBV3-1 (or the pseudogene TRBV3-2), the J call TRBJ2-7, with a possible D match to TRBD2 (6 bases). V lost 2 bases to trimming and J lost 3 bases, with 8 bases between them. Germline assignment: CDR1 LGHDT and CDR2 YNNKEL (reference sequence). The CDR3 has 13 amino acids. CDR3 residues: CASSQLANYEQYF. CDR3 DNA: TGTGCCAGCAGCCAACTAGCGAACTACGAGCAGTACTTC.

CDR3 DNA sequence: TGTGCCATCAGTGATGGACAGGGATTAACAGATACGCAGTATTTT. This sequence encodes CAISDGQGLTDTQYF. The V and J genes are TRBV10-3 and TRBJ2-3, with 8 positions matching TRBD1. CDR1 and CDR2 (germline): ENHRY, SYGVKD. J lost 3 bases, V lost 3 bases, and 5 bases had no gene match. The CDR3 totals 15 residues.

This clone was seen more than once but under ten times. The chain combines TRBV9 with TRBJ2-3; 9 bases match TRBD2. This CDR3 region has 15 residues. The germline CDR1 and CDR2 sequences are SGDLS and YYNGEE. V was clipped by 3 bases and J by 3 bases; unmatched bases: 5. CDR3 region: CASSASGELTDTQYF. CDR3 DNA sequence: TGTGCCAGCAGCGCTAGCGGGGAGCTTACAGATACGCAGTATTTT. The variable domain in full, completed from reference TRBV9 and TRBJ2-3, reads DSGVTQTPKHLITATGQRVTLRCSPRSGDLSVYWYQQSLDQGLQFLIQYYNGEERAKGNILERFSAQQFPDLHSELNLSSLELGDSALYFCASSASGELTDTQYFGPGTRLTVL.

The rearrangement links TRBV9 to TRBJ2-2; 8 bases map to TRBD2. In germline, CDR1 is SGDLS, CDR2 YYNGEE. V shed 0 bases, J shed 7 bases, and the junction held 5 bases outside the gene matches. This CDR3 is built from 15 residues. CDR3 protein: CASSVAGGAVGELFF. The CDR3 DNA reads TGTGCCAGCAGCGTAGCCGGGGGGGCCGTCGGGGAGCTGTTTTTT. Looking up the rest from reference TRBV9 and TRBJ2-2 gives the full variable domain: DSGVTQTPKHLITATGQRVTLRCSPRSGDLSVYWYQQSLDQGLQFLIQYYNGEERAKGNILERFSAQQFPDLHSELNLSSLELGDSALYFCASSVAGGAVGELFFGEGSRLTVL.

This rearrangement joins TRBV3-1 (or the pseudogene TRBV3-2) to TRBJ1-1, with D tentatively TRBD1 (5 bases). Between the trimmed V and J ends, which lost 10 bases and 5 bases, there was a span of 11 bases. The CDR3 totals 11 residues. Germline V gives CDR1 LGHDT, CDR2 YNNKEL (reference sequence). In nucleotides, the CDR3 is TGTGCCACCCGGGGGGGGACTGAAGCTTTCTTT. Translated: CATRGGTEAFF.

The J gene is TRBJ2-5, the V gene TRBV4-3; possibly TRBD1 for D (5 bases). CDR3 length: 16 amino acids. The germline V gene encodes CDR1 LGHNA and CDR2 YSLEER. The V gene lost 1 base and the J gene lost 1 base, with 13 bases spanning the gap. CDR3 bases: TGCGCCAGCAGCCAAGGTTGGAAGGGGATCCAAGAGACCCAGTACTTC. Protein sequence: CASSQGWKGIQETQYF.

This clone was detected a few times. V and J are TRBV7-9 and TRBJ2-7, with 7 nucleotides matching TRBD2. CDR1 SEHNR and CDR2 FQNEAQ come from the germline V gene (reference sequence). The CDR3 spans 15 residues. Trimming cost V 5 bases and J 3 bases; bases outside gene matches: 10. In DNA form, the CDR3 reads TGTGCCAGCAGCATGTCTCCTAGCGGCCTCTACGAGCAGTACTTC. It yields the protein CASSMSPSGLYEQYF. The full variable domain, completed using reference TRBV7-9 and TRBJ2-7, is DTGVSQNPRHKITKRGQNVTFRCDPISEHNRLYWYRQTLGQGPEFLTYFQNEAQLEKSRLLSDRFSAERPKGSFSTLEIQRTEQGDSAMYLCASSMSPSGLYEQYFGPGTRLTVT.

CDR3 DNA sequence: TGTGCCAGCAGGGCCTCGGGGAATTCACCCCTCCACTTT. This codes for CASRASGNSPLHF. The genes are TRBV6-5 and TRBJ1-6, with D unresolved. The germline CDR1 and CDR2 sequences are MNHEY and SVGAGI. The length of the CDR3 is 13 residues. V was clipped by 6 bases and J by 7 bases, with 10 bases between them.

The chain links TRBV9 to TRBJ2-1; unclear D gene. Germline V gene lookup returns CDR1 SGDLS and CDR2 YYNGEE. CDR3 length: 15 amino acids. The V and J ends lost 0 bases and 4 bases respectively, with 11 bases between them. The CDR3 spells CASSVDGTEYNEQFF. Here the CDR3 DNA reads TGTGCCAGCAGCGTAGATGGCACAGAATACAATGAGCAGTTCTTC. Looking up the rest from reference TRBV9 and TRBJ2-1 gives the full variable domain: DSGVTQTPKHLITATGQRVTLRCSPRSGDLSVYWYQQSLDQGLQFLIQYYNGEERAKGNILERFSAQQFPDLHSELNLSSLELGDSALYFCASSVDGTEYNEQFFGPGTRLTVL.

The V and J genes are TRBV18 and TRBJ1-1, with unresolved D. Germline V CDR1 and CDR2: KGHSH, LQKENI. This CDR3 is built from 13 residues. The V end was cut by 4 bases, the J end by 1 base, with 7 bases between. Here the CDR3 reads CASSLAENTEAFF. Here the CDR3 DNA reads TGTGCCAGCTCACTGGCAGAGAACACTGAAGCTTTCTTT.

The CDR3: CAWSVRGRVDYGYTF. CDR3 coding DNA: TGTGCCTGGAGTGTCCGCGGCAGGGTGGACTATGGCTACACCTTC. The chain has TRBV30 and TRBJ1-2, with a possible D match to TRBD1 (5 bases). CDR1 is GTSNPN and CDR2 is SVGIG in the germline V gene (reference sequence). This CDR3 is 15 amino acids long. Trimming stripped 0 bases from V and 3 bases from J, with 14 bases between.